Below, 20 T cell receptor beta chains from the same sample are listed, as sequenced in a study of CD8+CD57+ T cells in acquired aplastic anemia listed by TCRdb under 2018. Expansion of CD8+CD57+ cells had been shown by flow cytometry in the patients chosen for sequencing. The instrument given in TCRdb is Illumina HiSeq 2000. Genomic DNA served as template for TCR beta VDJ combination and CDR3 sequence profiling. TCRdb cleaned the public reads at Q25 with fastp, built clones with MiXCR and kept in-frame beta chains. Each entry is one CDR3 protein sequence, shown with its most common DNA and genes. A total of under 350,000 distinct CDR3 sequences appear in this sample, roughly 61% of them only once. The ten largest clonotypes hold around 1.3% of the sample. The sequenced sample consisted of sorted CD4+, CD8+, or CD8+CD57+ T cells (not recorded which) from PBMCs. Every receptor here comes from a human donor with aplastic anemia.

The CDR3 bases are TGTGCCAGCAGTGACCGCCAGGGGGCTAGTGTTTCCTACGAGCAGTACTTC. Amino acids: CASSDRQGASVSYEQYF. This rearrangement joins TRBV25-1 to TRBJ2-7; 8 bases are shared with TRBD1. CDR1 MGHDK and CDR2 SYGVNS come from the germline V gene. V lost 3 bases and J lost 1; bases outside the gene matches: 11. The CDR3 runs to 17 residues.

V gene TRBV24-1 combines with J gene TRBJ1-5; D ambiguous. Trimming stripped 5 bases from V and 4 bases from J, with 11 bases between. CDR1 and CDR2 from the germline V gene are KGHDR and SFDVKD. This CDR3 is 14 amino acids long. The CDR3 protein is CATSVTGPNQPQHF. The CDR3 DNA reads TGTGCCACCAGTGTCACCGGACCGAATCAGCCCCAGCATTTT.

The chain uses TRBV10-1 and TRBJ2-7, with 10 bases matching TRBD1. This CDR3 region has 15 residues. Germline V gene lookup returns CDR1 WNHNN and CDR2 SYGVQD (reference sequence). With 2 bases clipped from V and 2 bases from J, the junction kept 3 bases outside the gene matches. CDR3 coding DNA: TGCGCCAGCAGTGAGCCGGGACAGGGGCCCTACGAGCAGTACTTC. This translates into CASSEPGQGPYEQYF.

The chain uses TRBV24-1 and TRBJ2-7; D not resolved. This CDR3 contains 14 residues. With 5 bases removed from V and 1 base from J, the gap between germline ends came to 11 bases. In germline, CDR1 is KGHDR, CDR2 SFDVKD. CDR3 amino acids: CATSGSYGSYEQYF. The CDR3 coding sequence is TGTGCCACCAGTGGGTCCTACGGATCCTACGAGCAGTACTTC.

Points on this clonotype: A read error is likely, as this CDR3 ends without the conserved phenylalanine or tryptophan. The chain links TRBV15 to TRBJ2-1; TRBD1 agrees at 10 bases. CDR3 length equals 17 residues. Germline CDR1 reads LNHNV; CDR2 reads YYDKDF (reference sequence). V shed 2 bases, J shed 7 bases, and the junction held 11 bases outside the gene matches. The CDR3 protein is CATSRPSPGQGLNEQFS. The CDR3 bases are TGTGCCACCAGCAGACCATCTCCGGGACAGGGGTTGAATGAGCAGTTCTCC.

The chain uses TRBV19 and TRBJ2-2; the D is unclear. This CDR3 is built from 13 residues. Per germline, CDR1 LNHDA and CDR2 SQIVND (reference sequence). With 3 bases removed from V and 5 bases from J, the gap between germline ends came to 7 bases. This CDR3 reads CASSIGFTGELFF. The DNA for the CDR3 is TGTGCCAGTAGTATCGGGTTTACCGGGGAGCTGTTTTTT.

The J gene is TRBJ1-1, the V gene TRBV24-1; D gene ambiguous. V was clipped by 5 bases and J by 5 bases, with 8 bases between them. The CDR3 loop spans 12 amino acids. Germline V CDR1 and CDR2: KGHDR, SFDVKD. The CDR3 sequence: CATSAGQTEAFF. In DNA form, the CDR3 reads TGTGCCACCAGTGCTGGGCAGACTGAAGCTTTCTTT.

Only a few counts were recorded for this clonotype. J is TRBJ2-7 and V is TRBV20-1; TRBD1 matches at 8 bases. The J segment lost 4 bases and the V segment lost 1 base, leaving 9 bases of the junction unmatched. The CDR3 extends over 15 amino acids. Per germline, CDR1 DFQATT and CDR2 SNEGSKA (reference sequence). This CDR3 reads CSARGRTGFSYEQYF. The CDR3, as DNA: TGCAGTGCTAGAGGGAGGACAGGGTTTTCGTACGAGCAGTACTTC.

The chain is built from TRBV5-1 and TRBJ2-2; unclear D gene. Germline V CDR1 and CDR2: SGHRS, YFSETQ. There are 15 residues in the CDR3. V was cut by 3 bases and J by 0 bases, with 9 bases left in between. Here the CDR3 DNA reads TGCGCCAGCAGCTACGAAGGGCCGAACACCGGGGAGCTGTTTTTT. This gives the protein CASSYEGPNTGELFF.

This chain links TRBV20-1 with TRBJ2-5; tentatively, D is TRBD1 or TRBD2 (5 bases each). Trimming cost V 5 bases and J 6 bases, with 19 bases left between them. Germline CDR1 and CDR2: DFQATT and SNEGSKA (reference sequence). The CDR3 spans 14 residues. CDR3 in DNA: TGCAGTGCTTCTGTCTCCGGGACCGATAAGACCCAGTACTTC. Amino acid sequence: CSASVSGTDKTQYF.

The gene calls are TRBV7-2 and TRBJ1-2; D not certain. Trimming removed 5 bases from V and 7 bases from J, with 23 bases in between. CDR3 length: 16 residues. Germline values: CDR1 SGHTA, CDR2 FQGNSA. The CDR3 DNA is TGTGCCAGCAGCATCCCTCAGACTGAGTCTTCCCTTGGCTACACCTTC. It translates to CASSIPQTESSLGYTF. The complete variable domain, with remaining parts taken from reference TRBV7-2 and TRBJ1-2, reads GAGVSQSPSNKVTEKGKDVELRCDPISGHTALYWYRQSLGQGLEFLIYFQGNSAPDKSGLPSDRFSAERTGGSVSTLTIQRTQQEDSAVYLCASSIPQTESSLGYTFGSGTRLTVV.

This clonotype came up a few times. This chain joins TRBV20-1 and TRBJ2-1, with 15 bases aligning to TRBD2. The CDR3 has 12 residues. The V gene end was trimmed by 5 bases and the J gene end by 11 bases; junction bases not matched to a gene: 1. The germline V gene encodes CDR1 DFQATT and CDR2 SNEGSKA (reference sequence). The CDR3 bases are TGCAGTGCTGGGACTAGCGGGGGGAAGCAGTTCTTC. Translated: CSAGTSGGKQFF.

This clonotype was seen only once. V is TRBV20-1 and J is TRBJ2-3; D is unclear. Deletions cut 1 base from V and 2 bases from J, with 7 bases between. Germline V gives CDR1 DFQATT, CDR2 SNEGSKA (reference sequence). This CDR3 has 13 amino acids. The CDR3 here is CSARVTTTDTQYF. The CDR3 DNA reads TGCAGTGCTAGAGTGACCACCACAGATACGCAGTATTTT.

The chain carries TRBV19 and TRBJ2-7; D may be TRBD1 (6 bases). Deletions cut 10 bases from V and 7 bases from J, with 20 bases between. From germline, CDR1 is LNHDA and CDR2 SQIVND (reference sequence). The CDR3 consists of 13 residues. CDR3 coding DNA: TGTGCCACCCAGAGACTGGGGGCTGGGGAGCAGTACTTC. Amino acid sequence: CATQRLGAGEQYF.

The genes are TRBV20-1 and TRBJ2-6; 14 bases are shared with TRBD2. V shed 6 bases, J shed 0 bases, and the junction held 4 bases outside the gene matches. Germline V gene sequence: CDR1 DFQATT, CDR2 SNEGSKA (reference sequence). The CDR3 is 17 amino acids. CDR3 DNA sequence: TGCAGTGCCAGCGGGACTAGCGGGAGCTCTGGGGCCAACGTCCTGACTTTC. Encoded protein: CSASGTSGSSGANVLTF.

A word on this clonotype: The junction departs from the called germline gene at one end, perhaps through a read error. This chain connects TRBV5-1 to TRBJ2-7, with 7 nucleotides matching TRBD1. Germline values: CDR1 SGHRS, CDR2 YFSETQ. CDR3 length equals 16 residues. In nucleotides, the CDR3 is TGTGCCAGCAGCCTAGATGTCTCCGGGACAGCCTACGAGCAGTACTTC. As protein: CASSLDVSGTAYEQYF. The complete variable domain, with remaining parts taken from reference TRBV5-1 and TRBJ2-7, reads KAGVTQTPRYLIKTRGQQVTLSCSPISGHRSVSWYQQTPGQGLQFLFEYFSETQRNKGNFPGRFSGRQFSNSRSEMNVSTLELGDSALYLCASSLDVSGTAYEQYFGPGTRLTVT.

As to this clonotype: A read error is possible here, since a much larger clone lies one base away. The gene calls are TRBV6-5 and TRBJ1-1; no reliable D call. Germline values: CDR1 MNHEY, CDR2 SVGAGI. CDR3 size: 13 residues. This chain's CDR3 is CASSYRKNTEASF. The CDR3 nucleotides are TGTGCCAGCAGTTACCGGAAGAACACTGAAGCTTCCTTT.

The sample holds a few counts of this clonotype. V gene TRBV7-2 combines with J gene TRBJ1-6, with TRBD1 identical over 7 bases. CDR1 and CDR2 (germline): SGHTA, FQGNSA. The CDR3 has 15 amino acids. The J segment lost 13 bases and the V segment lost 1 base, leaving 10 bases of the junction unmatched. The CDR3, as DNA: TGTGCCAGCAGCTTAGTCGGCCAGGGGGAGGATCCCCTCCACTTT. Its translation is CASSLVGQGEDPLHF. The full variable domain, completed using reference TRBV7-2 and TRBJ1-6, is GAGVSQSPSNKVTEKGKDVELRCDPISGHTALYWYRQSLGQGLEFLIYFQGNSAPDKSGLPSDRFSAERTGGSVSTLTIQRTQQEDSAVYLCASSLVGQGEDPLHFGNGTRLTVT.

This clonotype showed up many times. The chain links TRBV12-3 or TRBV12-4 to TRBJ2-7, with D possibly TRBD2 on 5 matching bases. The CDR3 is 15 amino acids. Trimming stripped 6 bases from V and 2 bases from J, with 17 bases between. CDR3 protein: CASRQDLSPPYEQYF. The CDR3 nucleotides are TGTGCCAGCAGGCAGGACTTATCCCCCCCCTACGAGCAGTACTTC.

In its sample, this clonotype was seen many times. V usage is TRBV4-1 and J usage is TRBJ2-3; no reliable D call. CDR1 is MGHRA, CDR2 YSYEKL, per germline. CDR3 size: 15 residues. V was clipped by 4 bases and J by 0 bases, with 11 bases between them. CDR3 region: CASSLWTASTDTQYF. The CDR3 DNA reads TGCGCCAGCAGCCTCTGGACCGCTAGCACAGATACGCAGTATTTT.